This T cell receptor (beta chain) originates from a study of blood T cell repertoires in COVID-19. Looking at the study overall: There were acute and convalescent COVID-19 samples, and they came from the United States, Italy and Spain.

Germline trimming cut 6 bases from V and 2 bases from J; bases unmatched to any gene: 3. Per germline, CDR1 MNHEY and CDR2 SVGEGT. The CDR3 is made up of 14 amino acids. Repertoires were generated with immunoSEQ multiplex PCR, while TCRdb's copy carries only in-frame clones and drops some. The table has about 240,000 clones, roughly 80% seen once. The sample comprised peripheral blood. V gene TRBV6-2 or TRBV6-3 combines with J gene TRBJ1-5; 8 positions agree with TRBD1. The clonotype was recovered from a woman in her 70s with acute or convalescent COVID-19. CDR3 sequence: CASSGTGGNQPQHF. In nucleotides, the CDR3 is TGTGCCAGCAGCGGGACAGGAGGCAATCAGCCCCAGCATTTT.